This TCR beta chain originates from a study of cytomegalovirus exposure and HLA in healthy donors. Whole-study results and caveats: Presence/absence analyses assumed roughly uniform sequencing depth across donors. Productive rates of about 87% or about 30% were seen for most TCR beta V segments in an earlier analysis. In a later analysis, 16,951 TCR beta sequences were associated with HLA alleles at 0.05 false discovery rate.

The PCR had 60 Vbeta and 13 Jbeta primers. Sequenced by immunoSEQ multiplex PCR; TCRdb stores in-frame clones only, minus some. The table includes 210,000 or so clones, 85% to 90% detected once. On this clone itself: Antigen: not known.

Trimming removed 3 bases from V and 5 bases from J, with 20 bases in between. Germline loops: CDR1 GTSNPN, CDR2 SVGIG (reference sequence). The CDR3 length is 15 residues. The chain is built from TRBV30 and TRBJ2-7; TRBD1 might be the D (5 bases). This clonotype was sampled from a human donor in good health. Specimen: PBMCs. CDR3 residues: CAWRERTPIPNEQYF. The DNA of the CDR3 is TGTGCCTGGAGAGAAAGGACACCCATTCCCAACGAGCAGTACTTC.